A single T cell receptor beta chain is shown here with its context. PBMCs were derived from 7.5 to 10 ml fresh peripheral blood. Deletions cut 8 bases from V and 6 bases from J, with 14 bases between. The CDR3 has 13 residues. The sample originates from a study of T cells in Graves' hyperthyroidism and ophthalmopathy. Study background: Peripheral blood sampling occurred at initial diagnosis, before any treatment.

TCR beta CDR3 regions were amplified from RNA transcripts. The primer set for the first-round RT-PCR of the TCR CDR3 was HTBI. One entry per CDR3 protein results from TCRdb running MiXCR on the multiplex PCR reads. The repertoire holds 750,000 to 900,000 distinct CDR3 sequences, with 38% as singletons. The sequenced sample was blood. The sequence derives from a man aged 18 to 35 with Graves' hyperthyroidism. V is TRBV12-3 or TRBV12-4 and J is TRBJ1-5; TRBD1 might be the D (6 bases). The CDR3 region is CASEPGGGQPQHF. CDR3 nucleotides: TGTGCCAGCGAGCCGGGGGGCGGTCAGCCCCAGCATTTT.